This TCR beta chain emerged from a study of T-cell memory formation after mild COVID-19. TCR alpha and TCR beta cDNA libraries with sample barcodes and UMIs came from 5'RACE using constant-segment primers. MiXCR, run by TCRdb on the 5' RACE reads, gives a single entry per CDR3 protein. Here the sample spans a few hundred thousand distinct CDR3 sequences, around 15% being singletons. Material: PBMCs or a T cell subset sorted from them (not recorded which). This sequence originates from a man in his late teens or twenties who had mild COVID-19 (a few samples of this study predate the infection). Cell type and time point are not known.

The CDR3 region has the DNA TGTGCCAGCAGTCCGAGCAGATTCTATCAGCCCCAGCATTTT. Translating gives CASSPSRFYQPQHF. The rearrangement joins TRBV28 to TRBJ1-5, with D unresolved. CDR3 length: 14 amino acids. Trimming shortened V by 5 bases and J by 5 bases, and 13 bases separated the two germline ends. Germline CDR1 is MDHEN and CDR2 is SYDVKM.